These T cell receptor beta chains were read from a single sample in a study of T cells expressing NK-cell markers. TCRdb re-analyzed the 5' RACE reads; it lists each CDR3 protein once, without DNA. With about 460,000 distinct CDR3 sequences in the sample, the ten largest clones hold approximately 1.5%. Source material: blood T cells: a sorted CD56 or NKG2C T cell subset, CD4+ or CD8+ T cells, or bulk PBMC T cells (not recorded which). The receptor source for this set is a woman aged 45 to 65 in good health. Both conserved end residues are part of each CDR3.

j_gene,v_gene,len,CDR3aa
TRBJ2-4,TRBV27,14,CASRGVPGKNIQYF
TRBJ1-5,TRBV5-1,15,CASSLDGAYNQPQHF
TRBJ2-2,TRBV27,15,CASSLWDRGTGELFF
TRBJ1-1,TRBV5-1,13,CASKETQNTEAFF
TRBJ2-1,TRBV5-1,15,CASSFRDFRDNEQFF
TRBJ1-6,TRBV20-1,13,CSAQQVVGSPLHF
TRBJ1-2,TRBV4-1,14,CASSQGQSTYGYTF
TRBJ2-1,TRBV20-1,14,CSADSGVSYNEQFF
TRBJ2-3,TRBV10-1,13,CASRSSVQDTQYF
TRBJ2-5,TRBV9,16,CASSVAASGFQETQYF
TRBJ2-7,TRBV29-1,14,CSVARLGGSYEQYF
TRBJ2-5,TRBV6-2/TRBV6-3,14,CASSYPTGLETQYF
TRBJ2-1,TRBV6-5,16,CASSYDRGTGSNEQFF
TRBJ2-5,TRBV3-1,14,CASSQASRLETQYF
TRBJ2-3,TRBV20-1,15,CSAPTSGTSTDTQYF
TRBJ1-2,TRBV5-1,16,CASGSLAGRRDYGYTF
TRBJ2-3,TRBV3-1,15,CASSRMDSLTDTQYF
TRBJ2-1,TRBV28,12,CASSSQLGEQFF
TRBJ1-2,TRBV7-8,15,CASSTRTGGGHGYTF
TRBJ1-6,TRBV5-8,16,CASSLSGAFDNSPLHF
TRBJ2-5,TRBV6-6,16,CASSSRLAELQETQYF
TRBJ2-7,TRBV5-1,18,CASSFSGTSGRLSYEQYF
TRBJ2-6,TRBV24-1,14,CATSGYSGANVLTF
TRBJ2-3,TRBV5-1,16,CASRDRLRRGTDTQYF
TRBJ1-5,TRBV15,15,CATSRESLSNQPQHF
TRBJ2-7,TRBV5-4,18,CASSLGPTSGSLAYEQYF
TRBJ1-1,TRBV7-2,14,CASRQPSRGTEAFF
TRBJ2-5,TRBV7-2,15,CASSLVTRREETQYF
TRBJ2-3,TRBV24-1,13,CATSGTSADTQYF
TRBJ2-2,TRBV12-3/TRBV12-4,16,CASSSGQGKGAGELFF
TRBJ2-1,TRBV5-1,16,CASSLGTRGDHNEQFF
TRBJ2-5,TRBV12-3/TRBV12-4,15,CASSGAVAGEETQYF
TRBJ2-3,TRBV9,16,CASSPRTSGTTDTQYF
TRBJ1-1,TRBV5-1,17,CASSLGSGEGTNTEAFF
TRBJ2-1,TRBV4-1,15,CASSQDALDYNEQFF
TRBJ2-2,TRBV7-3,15,CASSSGQRPAGELFF
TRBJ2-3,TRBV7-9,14,CASGTRTPTDTQYF
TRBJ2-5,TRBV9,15,CASSVGAAIQETQYF
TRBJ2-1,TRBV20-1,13,CSAPTGINNEQFF
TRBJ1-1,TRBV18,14,CASSPGPPNTEAFF
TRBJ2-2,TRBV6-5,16,CASNTVRGIGTGELFF
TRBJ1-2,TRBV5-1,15,CASTLRDALNYGYTF
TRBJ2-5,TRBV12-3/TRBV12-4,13,CASQGDAKETQYF
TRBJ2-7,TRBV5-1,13,CASSSVATYEQYF
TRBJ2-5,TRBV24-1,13,CAKRLAEEETQYF
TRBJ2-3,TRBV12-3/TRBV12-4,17,CASSRTSGRGPTDTQYF
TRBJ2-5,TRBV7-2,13,CASSRYASETQYF
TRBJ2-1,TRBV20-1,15,CSAGGLARGRMEQFF
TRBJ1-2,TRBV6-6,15,CASSYSGTTNYGYTF